This passage covers 17 T cell receptor beta chains from one sample sequenced in a study of spatial heterogeneity in lung cancer (dated 2019 in TCRdb). Libraries were built with 5' RACE. Sequencing took place on a NextSeq 500. TCRdb redid the processing of the public reads, applying fastp at Q25 and MiXCR, and retained in-frame beta chains. Records with the same CDR3 protein are collapsed into one entry carrying the most frequent genes and DNA. Counted in this sample were 2,000 or so distinct CDR3 sequences; about 9% of them appeared once. The top ten clonotypes cover approximately 19% of the sample. The sample's time point label is to be understood as: sample taken at primary tumor resection. Specimen: normal lung tissue next to the tumor, collected at surgery. These receptors all stem from a female donor with early-stage non-small cell lung cancer.

This clonotype is judged medium-sized. The rearrangement joins TRBV14 to TRBJ2-5; D is ambiguous. The CDR3 totals 13 residues. With 4 bases removed from V and 7 bases from J, the gap between germline ends came to 13 bases. Germline-derived CDR1 and CDR2 are SGHDN and FVKESK. DNA of the CDR3: TGTGCCAGCAGCCTCACGGCTCTGGGGACCCAGTACTTC. This sequence encodes CASSLTALGTQYF.

Judged by abundance, this clonotype is medium-sized. V usage is TRBV27 and J usage is TRBJ2-1; D gene unclear. V gave up 0 bases and J gave up 0 bases, with 9 bases separating them. The CDR3 is 16 residues long. Germline V gene sequence: CDR1 MNHEY, CDR2 SMNVEV (reference sequence). The CDR3 protein is CASSLSLVSSYNEQFF. The DNA for the CDR3 is TGTGCCAGCAGTTTATCGCTAGTAAGCTCCTACAATGAGCAGTTCTTC.

In this sample, this clonotype is medium-sized. V usage is TRBV6-1 and J usage is TRBJ2-2; D might be TRBD2 (6 bases). Trimming removed 1 base at V and 3 bases at J, with 9 bases between. The CDR3 extends over 15 amino acids. The germline CDR1 and CDR2 sequences are MNHNS and SASEGT. CDR3 sequence: CASSEGDWDTGELFF. For the CDR3, the DNA is TGTGCCAGCAGTGAAGGGGACTGGGACACCGGGGAGCTGTTTTTT.

By share, this clonotype ranks as medium-sized. The chain combines TRBV19 with TRBJ2-7, with a weak D call TRBD2 (5 bases). In germline, CDR1 is LNHDA, CDR2 SQIVND (reference sequence). This CDR3 region has 14 residues. The V end was cut by 7 bases, the J end by 4 bases, with 17 bases between. This CDR3 is CASTQDSFGYEQYF. Here the CDR3 DNA reads TGTGCCAGTACCCAGGACTCTTTTGGGTACGAGCAGTACTTC.

By sample share, this clonotype is medium-sized. J is TRBJ2-7 and V is TRBV18; D is tentatively TRBD1 or TRBD2 (5 bases each). The CDR3 is made up of 15 amino acids. Trimming removed 6 bases from V and 5 bases from J, with 20 bases in between. The germline V gene encodes CDR1 KGHSH and CDR2 LQKENI. This chain's CDR3 is CASSPGGSGTNEQYF. CDR3 nucleotides: TGTGCCAGCTCGCCCGGCGGGTCCGGGACCAACGAGCAGTACTTC. Based on the CDR3 plus reference TRBV18 and TRBJ2-7, the full variable domain is NAGVMQNPRHLVRRRGQEARLRCSPMKGHSHVYWYRQLPEEGLKFMVYLQKENIIDESGMPKERFSAEFPKEGPSILRIQQVVRGDSAAYFCASSPGGSGTNEQYFGPGTRLTVT.

In its sample, this clonotype ranks as medium-sized. J is TRBJ2-3 and V is TRBV7-2, with D perhaps matching TRBD1 or TRBD2 (6 bases each). V lost 6 bases to trimming and J lost 4 bases, with 17 bases between them. The CDR3 totals 15 residues. The germline V gene has CDR1 SGHTA and CDR2 FQGNSA. CDR3 in amino acids: CASRPGARNADTQYF. Written as DNA, the CDR3 is TGTGCCAGCAGGCCGGGGGCGAGGAACGCAGATACGCAGTATTTT.

In its sample, this clonotype is medium-sized. The chain carries TRBV9 and TRBJ2-5; TRBD2 matches at 13 bases. J gave up 5 bases and V 5 bases, and 6 bases lay outside the gene matches. CDR1 is SGDLS, CDR2 YYNGEE, per germline. The CDR3 extends over 15 amino acids. CDR3 residues: CASSTSGGAGETQYF. The DNA for the CDR3 is TGTGCCAGCAGTACTAGCGGGGGGGCAGGTGAGACCCAGTACTTC. The full variable domain, in which reference TRBV9 and TRBJ2-5 provide the parts outside the CDR3, is DSGVTQTPKHLITATGQRVTLRCSPRSGDLSVYWYQQSLDQGLQFLIQYYNGEERAKGNILERFSAQQFPDLHSELNLSSLELGDSALYFCASSTSGGAGETQYFGPGTRLLVL.

This clonotype is medium-sized. This chain uses TRBV20-1 with TRBJ1-2, with D unclear. The length of the CDR3 is 12 residues. In germline, CDR1 is DFQATT, CDR2 SNEGSKA (reference sequence). Trimming cost V 2 bases and J 5 bases, with 9 bases left between them. Here the CDR3 DNA reads TGCAGTGCTAGAAGGGTGGGGTATGGCTACACCTTC. It is translated as CSARRVGYGYTF.

Only a few counts were recorded for this clonotype. The chain couples TRBV3-1 to TRBJ2-7, with D possibly being TRBD2 (6 bases). CDR3 length: 14 residues. CDR1 is LGHDT and CDR2 is YNNKEL in the germline V gene (reference sequence). The V end was cut by 1 base, the J end by 3 bases, with 10 bases between. In DNA, the CDR3 is TGTGCCAGCAGCCAAGGGGGAGGCGGCTACGAGCAGTACTTC. Translated, it gives CASSQGGGGYEQYF.

In this sample, this clonotype is medium-sized. This chain joins TRBV7-2 and TRBJ2-1; D is ambiguous. Germline CDR1 SGHTA, CDR2 FQGNSA. CDR3 length equals 13 residues. Trimming took 0 bases from V and 7 from J, leaving 7 bases between them. The CDR3 nucleotides are TGTGCCAGCAGCTTAGCGAGAGAGAATGAGCAGTTCTTC. It codes for CASSLARENEQFF.

The chain carries TRBV12-3 or TRBV12-4 and TRBJ1-1; D may be TRBD1 (5 bases). The CDR3 loop spans 14 amino acids. V was clipped by 6 bases and J by 0 bases, with 11 bases between them. The CDR3 sequence is CASRVTDMNTEAFF. As DNA, the CDR3 is TGTGCCAGCAGAGTGACGGACATGAACACTGAAGCTTTCTTT.

Relative to its sample, this clonotype is hyperexpanded. CDR3 nucleotide sequence: TGTGCCTGGAGTTTGGGACAGATAAACACTGAAGCTTTCTTT. Translated, it gives CAWSLGQINTEAFF. This chain uses TRBV30 with TRBJ1-1, with 7 bases identical to TRBD1. CDR1 and CDR2 (germline): GTSNPN, SVGIG (reference sequence). The CDR3 is 14 residues long. V shed 2 bases and J 2 bases; nucleotides not matched to a gene: 5.

This clonotype is labeled medium-sized. The chain is built from TRBV24-1 and TRBJ2-3; TRBD1 matches 9 bases. From germline, CDR1 is KGHDR and CDR2 SFDVKD. V was pared by 0 bases and J by 2 bases, with 2 bases of the junction left unmatched. CDR3 length: 16 amino acids. The DNA of the CDR3 is TGTGCCACCAGTGATTTGGGGACAGGGTACACAGATACGCAGTATTTT. It translates to CATSDLGTGYTDTQYF.

This clonotype is classed as medium-sized. The chain joins TRBV11-2 to TRBJ2-5; 10 bases line up with TRBD2. The ends lost 2 bases at V and 4 bases at J; junction bases unmatched: 4. The CDR3 length is 15 residues. Germline CDR1 and CDR2: SGHAT and FQNNGV. CDR3 residues: CASSLTSGVRETQYF. Written as DNA, the CDR3 is TGTGCCAGCAGCTTAACTAGCGGGGTTCGAGAGACCCAGTACTTC.

The genes are TRBV30 and TRBJ2-1; TRBD2 matches 9 bases. Germline trimming cut 4 bases from V and 10 bases from J; bases unmatched to any gene: 8. The CDR3 is 13 amino acids. Germline values: CDR1 GTSNPN, CDR2 SVGIG (reference sequence). The DNA of the CDR3 is TGTGCCTGGAAGGCGGGAGGGCCAGGGGAGCAGTTCTTC. It specifies CAWKAGGPGEQFF.

By share of the sample, this clonotype is medium-sized. The chain joins TRBV27 to TRBJ2-5, with D perhaps TRBD1 (7 bases). Germline CDR1 reads MNHEY; CDR2 reads SMNVEV (reference sequence). Trimming left V 5 bases short and J 7 bases short, with 23 bases between. The length of the CDR3 is 16 residues. CDR3 nucleotide sequence: TGTGCCAGCAGTCTCCGCGGGACAGCCCAAGAAGGGACCCAGTACTTC. It yields the protein CASSLRGTAQEGTQYF.

This clonotype rates as medium-sized. The CDR3: CASSPRRGGSNEQFF. The CDR3 nucleotides are TGTGCCAGCAGCCCTCGGAGGGGGGGTTCTAATGAGCAGTTCTTC. The chain recombines TRBV7-2 with TRBJ2-1; possible D gene TRBD2, 7 bases. The CDR3 has 15 residues. CDR1 SGHTA and CDR2 FQGNSA come from the germline V gene. V lost 5 bases to trimming and J lost 7 bases, with 18 bases between them.